Here is one T cell receptor beta chain with its context. The target antigen is unknown. This specimen belongs to a study of T cell responses to AZD1222 COVID-19 vaccine. The overall study: Some second doses came at about 4 weeks and others at about 12 weeks; these were pooled. Study conclusions and caveats: White British people made up most donors, females outnumbered males, and clonal diversity was possibly underestimated.

Trimming took 4 bases from V and 0 from J; bases not matched to a gene: 3. The CDR3 covers 15 residues. The germline CDR1 and CDR2 sequences are LGHNA and YSLEER. Using immunoSEQ multiplex PCR, the repertoire was profiled, and TCRdb retains in-frame clones only, with some absent. The data show fewer than 100,000 clones, 70% to 90% seen once. The starting material was peripheral blood, obtained on day 0 of AZD1222 vaccination. The sequence came from an adult in good health. The chain links TRBV4-3 to TRBJ2-7; TRBD1 matches 10 bases. CDR3 in DNA: TGCGCCAGCAGCCCGCGGACAGGGGGCTCCTACGAGCAGTACTTC. This sequence encodes CASSPRTGGSYEQYF.